This T cell receptor beta chain appears in the sequencing data of a study of radiotherapy plus CTLA-4 blockade in lung cancer. Study background: An objective response was seen in approximately 17% of patients, and disease control in less than 35%.

Only in-frame clones appear in the TCRdb table, and some are missing; sequencing was by immunoSEQ multiplex PCR. The repertoire holds 55,000 or so clones, with around four fifths as singletons. Comments on this clone: Its antigen is unidentified.

Study findings and constraints: Response was reportedly best predicted by early blood T cell clone dynamics, with interferon-beta. In blood, tumor-derived TCR clones expanded after radiotherapy plus ipilimumab.

CDR1 is MNHNS, CDR2 SASEGT, per germline. The V end lost 6 bases, the J end lost 6 bases, and 14 bases lay between the germline ends. The CDR3 sequence is 14 residues long. This TCR was sampled from a human donor with non-small cell lung cancer whose response to radiotherapy plus ipilimumab could not be evaluated. The V and J genes are TRBV6-1 and TRBJ2-2, with D possibly being TRBD1 (5 bases). The specimen was peripheral blood, collected from a patient treated with radiotherapy plus ipilimumab. For the CDR3, the DNA is TGTGCCAGCAGCGATCGACAGTACCCCGGGGAGCTGTTTTTT. The encoded protein is CASSDRQYPGELFF.